The T cell receptor (beta chain) under discussion was sequenced for a study of blood T cell repertoires in COVID-19. The wider study: There were acute and convalescent COVID-19 samples, and they came from the United States, Italy and Spain. The analysed material was cDNA or gDNA that came from T cells, B-cell-depleted T cells, or PBMCs.

Per the study methods: Amplifying reference gene primers gave estimates of nucleated cell counts. Clones were read by immunoSEQ multiplex PCR, and TCRdb kept only the in-frame ones, dropping some. D and trimming come from the DNA, and the V and J calls and clone size come from that table. Of approximately 82,000 clones in the sample, around four fifths were seen once. Trimming cost V 2 bases and J 5 bases, with 12 bases left between them. The germline V gene has CDR1 MGHRA and CDR2 YSYEKL. This CDR3 spans 14 amino acids. This chain links TRBV4-1 with TRBJ2-5, with D possibly matching TRBD1 (6 bases). Material: peripheral blood. The sequence was collected from a woman between 65 and 79 years old with active or convalescent COVID-19. The DNA of the CDR3 is TGCGCCAGCAGCCAACAACAGGGACGGGAGACCCAGTACTTC. Residues: CASSQQQGRETQYF.